This entry describes one TCR beta chain. Trimming shortened V by 0 bases and J by 0 bases, and 7 bases separated the two germline ends. The CDR3 contains 14 residues. In germline, CDR1 is GTSNPN, CDR2 SVGIG (reference sequence). This sample is drawn from a study of tumor-infiltrating lymphocytes in localized non-small cell lung cancer. Method: immunoSEQ multiplex PCR; TCRdb's copy keeps in-frame clones and lacks some. The table shows under 3,500 clones, with around three fifths occurring only once. This TCR derives from a human donor with non-small cell lung cancer. What was sequenced was uninvolved lung tissue not adjacent to the tumor. The chain recombines TRBV30 with TRBJ2-3; unclear D gene. The CDR3 DNA sequence: TGTGCCTGGAGTGTAGATCTGAGCACAGATACGCAGTATTTT. Protein: CAWSVDLSTDTQYF.